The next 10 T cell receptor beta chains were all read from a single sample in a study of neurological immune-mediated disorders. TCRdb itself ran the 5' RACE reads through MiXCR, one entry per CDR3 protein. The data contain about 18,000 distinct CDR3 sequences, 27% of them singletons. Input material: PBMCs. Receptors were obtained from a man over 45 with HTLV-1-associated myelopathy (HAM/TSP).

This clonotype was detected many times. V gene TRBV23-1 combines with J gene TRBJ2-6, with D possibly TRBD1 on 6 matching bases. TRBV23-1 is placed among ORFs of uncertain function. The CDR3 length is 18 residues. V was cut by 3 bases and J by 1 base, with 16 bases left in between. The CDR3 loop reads CASSQGHEISSGANVLTF. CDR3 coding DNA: TGCGCCAGCAGTCAGGGACACGAGATCAGTTCTGGGGCCAACGTCCTGACTTTC.

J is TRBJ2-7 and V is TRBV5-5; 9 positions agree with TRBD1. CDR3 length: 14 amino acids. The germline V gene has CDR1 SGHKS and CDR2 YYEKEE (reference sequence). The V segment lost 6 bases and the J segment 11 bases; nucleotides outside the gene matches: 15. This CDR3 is CASTTGTGSIVEYF. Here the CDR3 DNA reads TGTGCCAGCACAACAGGGACAGGGTCAATCGTAGAGTACTTC.

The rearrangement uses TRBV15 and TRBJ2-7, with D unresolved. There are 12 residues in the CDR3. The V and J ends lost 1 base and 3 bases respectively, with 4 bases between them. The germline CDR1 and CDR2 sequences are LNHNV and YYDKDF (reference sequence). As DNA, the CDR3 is TGTGCCACCAGCAGAGGATTCTACGAGCAGTACTTC. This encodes CATSRGFYEQYF. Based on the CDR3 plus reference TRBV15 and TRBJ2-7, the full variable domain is DAMVIQNPRYQVTQFGKPVTLSCSQTLNHNVMYWYQQKSSQAPKLLFHYYDKDFNNEADTPDNFQSRRPNTSFCFLDIRSPGLGDTAMYLCATSRGFYEQYFGPGTRLTVT.

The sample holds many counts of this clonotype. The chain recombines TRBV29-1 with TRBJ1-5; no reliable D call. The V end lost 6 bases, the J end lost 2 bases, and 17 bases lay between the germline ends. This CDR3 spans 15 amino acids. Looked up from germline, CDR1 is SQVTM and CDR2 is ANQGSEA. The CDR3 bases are TGCAGCGTCGCGGACGGATTCCTGGGCAATCAGCCCCAGCATTTT. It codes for CSVADGFLGNQPQHF.

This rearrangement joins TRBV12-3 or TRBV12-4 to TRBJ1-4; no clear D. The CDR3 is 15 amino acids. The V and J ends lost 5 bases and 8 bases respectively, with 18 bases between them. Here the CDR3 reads CASSPREGDREKLFF. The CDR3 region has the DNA TGTGCCAGCAGTCCAAGGGAGGGTGATCGCGAAAAACTGTTTTTT.

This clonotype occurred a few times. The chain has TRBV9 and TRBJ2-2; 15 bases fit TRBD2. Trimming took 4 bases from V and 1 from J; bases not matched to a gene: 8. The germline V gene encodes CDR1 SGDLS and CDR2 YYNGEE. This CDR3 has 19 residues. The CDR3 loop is CASSSRTSGGAGNTGELFF. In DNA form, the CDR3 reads TGTGCCAGCAGCTCCCGGACTAGCGGGGGGGCTGGGAACACCGGGGAGCTGTTTTTT.

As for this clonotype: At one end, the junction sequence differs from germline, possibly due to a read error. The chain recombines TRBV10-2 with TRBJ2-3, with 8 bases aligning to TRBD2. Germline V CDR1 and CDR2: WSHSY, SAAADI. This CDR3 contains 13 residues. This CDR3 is CASSRTSGEKGFF. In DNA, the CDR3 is TGCGCCAGCAGTCGAACTAGCGGCGAAAAAGGGTTCTTT.

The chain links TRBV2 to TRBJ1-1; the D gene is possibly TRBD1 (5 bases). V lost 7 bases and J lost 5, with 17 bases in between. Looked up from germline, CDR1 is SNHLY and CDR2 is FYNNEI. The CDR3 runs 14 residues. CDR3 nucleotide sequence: TGTGCCAGCACTCCGGGGACGGCGAGGACTGAAGCTTTCTTT. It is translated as CASTPGTARTEAFF.

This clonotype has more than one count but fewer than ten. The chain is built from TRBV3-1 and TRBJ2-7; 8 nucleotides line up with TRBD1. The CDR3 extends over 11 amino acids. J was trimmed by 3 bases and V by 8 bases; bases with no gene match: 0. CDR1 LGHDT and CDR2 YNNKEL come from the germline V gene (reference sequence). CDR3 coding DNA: TGTGCCAGCGGACAGGGCTACGAGCAGTACTTC. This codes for CASGQGYEQYF.

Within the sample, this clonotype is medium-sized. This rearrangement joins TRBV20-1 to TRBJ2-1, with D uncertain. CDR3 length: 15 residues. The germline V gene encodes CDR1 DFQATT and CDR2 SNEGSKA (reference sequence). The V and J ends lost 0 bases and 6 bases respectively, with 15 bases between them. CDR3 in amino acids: CSARDIRTPTNEQFF. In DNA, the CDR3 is TGCAGTGCTAGAGATATCAGGACCCCGACCAATGAGCAGTTCTTC.